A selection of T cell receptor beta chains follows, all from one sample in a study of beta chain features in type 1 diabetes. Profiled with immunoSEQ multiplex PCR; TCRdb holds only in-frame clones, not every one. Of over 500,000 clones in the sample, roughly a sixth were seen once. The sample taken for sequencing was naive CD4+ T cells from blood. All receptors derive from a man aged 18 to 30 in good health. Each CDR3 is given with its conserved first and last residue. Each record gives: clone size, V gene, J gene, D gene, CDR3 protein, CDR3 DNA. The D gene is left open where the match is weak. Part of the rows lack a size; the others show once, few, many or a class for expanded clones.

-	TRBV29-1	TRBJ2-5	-	CSLGRNQKETQYF	TGCAGCTTAGGGAGAAACCAGAAAGAGACCCAGTACTTC
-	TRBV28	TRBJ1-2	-	CASSVTKRTGGYTF	TGTGCCAGCAGTGTGACGAAACGGACGGGGGGCTACACCTTC
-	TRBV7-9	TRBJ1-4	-	CASSLARRTNEKLFF	TGTGCCAGCAGCTTAGCGCGGCGGACGAATGAAAAACTGTTTTTT
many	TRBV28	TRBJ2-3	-	CASIGGDTQYF	TGTGCCAGCATCGGGGGAGATACGCAGTATTTT
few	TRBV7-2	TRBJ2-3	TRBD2	CASSLAPAGRLTDTQYF	TGTGCCAGCAGCTTAGCGCCAGCGGGGCGGCTCACAGATACGCAGTATTTT
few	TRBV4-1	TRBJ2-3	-	CASSQETRAADTQYF	TGCGCCAGCAGCCAAGAGACCAGGGCCGCAGATACGCAGTATTTT
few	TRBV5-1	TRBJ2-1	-	CASSLALPSYNEQFF	TGCGCCAGCAGCTTGGCTCTCCCCTCCTACAATGAGCAGTTCTTC
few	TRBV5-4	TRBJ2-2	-	CASSPGRGPYTGELFF	TGTGCCAGCAGCCCGGGTCGAGGTCCGTACACCGGGGAGCTGTTTTTT
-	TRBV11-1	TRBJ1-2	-	CASSLDREDGYTF	TGTGCCAGCAGCTTAGACAGGGAGGATGGCTACACCTTC
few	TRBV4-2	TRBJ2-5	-	CASSQGTGDQHF	TGTGCCAGCAGCCAAGGGACGGGAGATCAGCACTTC
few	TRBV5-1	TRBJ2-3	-	CASSQVRLSASTDTQYF	TGCGCCAGCAGCCAGGTTCGGCTTTCGGCTAGCACAGATACGCAGTATTTT
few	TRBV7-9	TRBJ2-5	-	CASSLAGGETQYF	TGTGCCAGCAGCTTAGCGGGGGGAGAGACCCAGTACTTC
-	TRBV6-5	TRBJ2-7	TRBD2	CASSYRTSGETYEQYF	TGTGCCAGCAGTTACCGGACTAGCGGGGAAACCTACGAGCAGTACTTC
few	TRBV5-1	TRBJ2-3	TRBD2	CASSPRASGDTDTQYF	TGCGCCAGCAGCCCCCGGGCTAGCGGGGACACAGATACGCAGTATTTT
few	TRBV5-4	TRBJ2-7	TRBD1	CASSPGTAYEQYF	TGTGCCAGCAGCCCCGGGACAGCCTACGAGCAGTACTTC
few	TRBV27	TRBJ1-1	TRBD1	CASSFDRGNTEAFF	TGTGCCAGCAGTTTTGACAGGGGGAACACTGAAGCTTTCTTT
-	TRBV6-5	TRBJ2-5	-	CASSLDRLQETQYF	TGTGCCAGCAGCCTCGACAGGCTGCAAGAGACCCAGTACTTC
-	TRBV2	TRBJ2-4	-	CASLKSVAKNIQYF	TGTGCCAGCCTAAAGTCCGTAGCCAAAAACATTCAGTACTTC
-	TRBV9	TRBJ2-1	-	CASSARSLHPGDEQFF	TGTGCCAGCAGCGCCCGCAGCCTGCACCCGGGCGATGAGCAGTTCTTC
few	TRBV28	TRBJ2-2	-	CASSPARGAGELFF	TGTGCCAGCAGTCCTGCCAGGGGCGCCGGGGAGCTGTTTTTT
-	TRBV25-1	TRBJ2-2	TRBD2	CASSEKRGATNTGELFF	TGTGCCAGCAGTGAGAAGCGGGGGGCAACGAACACCGGGGAGCTGTTTTTT
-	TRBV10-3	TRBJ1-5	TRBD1	CAISGQGSNQPQHF	TGTGCCATCAGTGGACAGGGGAGCAATCAGCCCCAGCATTTT
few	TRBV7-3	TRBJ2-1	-	CASSLTAQGDEQFF	TGTGCCAGCAGCTTAACGGCGCAGGGCGATGAGCAGTTCTTC
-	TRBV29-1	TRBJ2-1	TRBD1	CSVPGQGSNEQFF	TGCAGCGTCCCGGGACAGGGGTCCAATGAGCAGTTCTTC
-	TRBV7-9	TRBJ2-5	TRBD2	CASSLGGGGQYF	TGTGCCAGCAGCTTAGGCGGGGGAGGCCAGTACTTC
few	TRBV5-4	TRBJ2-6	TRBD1	CASSRDSRSSGANVLTF	TGTGCCAGCAGCCGGGACAGTCGGAGCTCTGGGGCCAACGTCCTGACTTTC
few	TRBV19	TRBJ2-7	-	CASSIDRTIYEQYF	TGTGCCAGTAGTATAGATAGGACGATCTACGAGCAGTACTTC
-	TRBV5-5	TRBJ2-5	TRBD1	CASSLSGTGGVRETQYF	TGTGCCAGCAGCTTGAGCGGGACAGGGGGCGTAAGAGAGACCCAGTACTTC
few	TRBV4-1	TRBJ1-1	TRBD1	CASSQDYRGTEAFF	TGCGCCAGCAGCCAAGACTACAGGGGCACTGAAGCTTTCTTT